The following is a T cell receptor beta chain sequence with its context. J was trimmed by 9 bases and V by 3 bases; bases with no gene match: 9. Germline-derived CDR1 and CDR2 are SQVTM and ANQGSEA. This CDR3 spans 13 amino acids. The sample is drawn from a study of blood T cell repertoires in COVID-19. Sequencing was performed with immunoSEQ multiplex PCR; in TCRdb, only in-frame clones are kept and a portion is missing. The sample includes around 72,000 clones, over 80% of them seen just once. The sample taken for sequencing was peripheral blood. This clonotype was sampled from a human donor in a cohort sampled during active COVID-19. This chain uses TRBV29-1 with TRBJ2-7; 9 nucleotides agree with TRBD1. CDR3 DNA sequence: TGCAGCGTTGATATGGGACAGGGAGGTGGGCAGTACTTC. Its protein is CSVDMGQGGGQYF.